This T cell receptor beta chain originates from a study of CD8 T cell repertoires and HIV-1 epitope variants. Profiled with immunoSEQ multiplex PCR; TCRdb holds only in-frame clones, not every one. The profile shows fewer than 6,500 clones, 55% to 70% of them singletons. This clone was observed a few times. Antigen: not known. This CDR3 is 15 amino acids long. CDR1 and CDR2 (germline): SGDLS, YYNGEE. Trimming took 2 bases from V and 0 from J; bases not matched to a gene: 5. The sequenced material came from cultured CD8+ T cells derived from PBMCs. The source of this sequence is a male donor with HIV. This rearrangement joins TRBV9 to TRBJ2-7; 7 nucleotides line up with TRBD1. This CDR3 reads CASSVTGSLSYEQYF. In DNA, the CDR3 is TGTGCCAGCAGCGTGACAGGGAGCCTCTCCTACGAGCAGTACTTC. Full variable domain (missing parts from reference TRBV9 and TRBJ2-7): DSGVTQTPKHLITATGQRVTLRCSPRSGDLSVYWYQQSLDQGLQFLIQYYNGEERAKGNILERFSAQQFPDLHSELNLSSLELGDSALYFCASSVTGSLSYEQYFGPGTRLTVT.